This T cell receptor (beta chain) was identified during a study of blood T cell repertoires in COVID-19. About the research overall: From T cells, B-cell-depleted T cells, or PBMCs came the material, which was cDNA or gDNA.

Per germline, CDR1 KGHSH and CDR2 LQKENI. Trimming took off 0 bases at V and 1 base at J, with 7 bases between the two ends. The CDR3 loop spans 14 amino acids. Generated by immunoSEQ multiplex PCR, the TCRdb table keeps only in-frame clones and is missing some. The table records around 100,000 clones, 70% to 90% of them present only once. This sequence was found in a man aged 40-49 years with active or convalescent COVID-19. The sample comprised peripheral blood. The chain is built from TRBV18 and TRBJ2-7, with D unclear. The DNA of the CDR3 is TGTGCCAGCTCACCACCATCTATTTCCTACGAGCAGTACTTC. This sequence encodes CASSPPSISYEQYF.